Shown below are 2 T cell receptor beta chains from a single sample sequenced in a study of breast tumors, draining lymph nodes, adjacent tissues. TCRdb reprocessed the multiplex PCR reads with MiXCR, giving one entry per CDR3 protein. Counted here are 170,000 or so distinct CDR3 sequences, around a third occurring once; the ten biggest clones make up around 4.5%. The lymph nodes were axillary draining lymph nodes from breast cancer patients. Sequencing input: axillary lymph node tissue. These receptors originate from a female donor with breast cancer. Some clones in this sample may be carry-over from other donors' samples.

This clonotype was found many times. This sequence joins TRBV4-1 and TRBJ1-4; D is unclear. V shed 3 bases and J shed 7 bases, with 9 bases lying between them. From germline, CDR1 is MGHRA and CDR2 YSYEKL. The CDR3 is 13 residues long. CDR3 sequence: CASSHQAAEKLFF. CDR3 bases: TGCGCCAGCAGCCACCAGGCTGCTGAAAAACTGTTTTTT.

This clonotype appeared many times. The chain couples TRBV6-2 or TRBV6-3 to TRBJ1-6, with D possibly TRBD1 on 5 matching bases. V shed 7 bases and J shed 10 bases, with 14 bases lying between them. Germline CDR1 MNHEY, CDR2 SVGEGT. This CDR3 has 13 residues. The CDR3 loop reads CASTLRGVSPLHF. DNA of the CDR3: TGTGCCAGCACCCTAAGGGGAGTATCACCCCTCCACTTT.